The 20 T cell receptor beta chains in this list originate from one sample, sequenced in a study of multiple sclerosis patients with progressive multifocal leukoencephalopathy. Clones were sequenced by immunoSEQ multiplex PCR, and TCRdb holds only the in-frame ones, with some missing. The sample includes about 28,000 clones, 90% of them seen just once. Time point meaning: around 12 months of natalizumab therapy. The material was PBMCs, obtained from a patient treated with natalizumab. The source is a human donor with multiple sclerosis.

The CDR3 coding sequence is TGTGCCAGCAGCAGGGGGTCCTCGGAGCAGTACTTC. Its translation: CASSRGSSEQYF. V gene TRBV6-5 combines with J gene TRBJ2-7, with 7 bases that match TRBD1. V shed 6 bases and J 7 bases; nucleotides not matched to a gene: 6. Germline loops: CDR1 MNHEY, CDR2 SVGAGI. The CDR3 loop spans 12 amino acids.

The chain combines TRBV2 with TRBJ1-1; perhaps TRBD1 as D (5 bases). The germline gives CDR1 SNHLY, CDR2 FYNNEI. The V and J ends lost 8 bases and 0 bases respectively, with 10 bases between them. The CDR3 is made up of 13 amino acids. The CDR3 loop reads CASLMGLNTEAFF. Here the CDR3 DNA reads TGTGCCAGCCTGATGGGACTGAACACTGAAGCTTTCTTT.

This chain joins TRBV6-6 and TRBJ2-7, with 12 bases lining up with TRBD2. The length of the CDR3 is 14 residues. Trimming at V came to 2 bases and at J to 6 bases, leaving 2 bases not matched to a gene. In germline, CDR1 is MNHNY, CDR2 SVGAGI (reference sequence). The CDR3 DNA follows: TGTGCCAGCAGTTACGCTAGCGGGGGGGCCGAGCAGTACTTC. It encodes CASSYASGGAEQYF.

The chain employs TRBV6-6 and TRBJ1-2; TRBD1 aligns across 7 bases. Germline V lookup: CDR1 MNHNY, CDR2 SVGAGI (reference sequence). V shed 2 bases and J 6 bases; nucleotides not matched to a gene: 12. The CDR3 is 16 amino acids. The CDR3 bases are TGTGCCAGCAGTTACCCGGCCGAGAGACAGGGAGATGGCTACACCTTC. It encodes CASSYPAERQGDGYTF.

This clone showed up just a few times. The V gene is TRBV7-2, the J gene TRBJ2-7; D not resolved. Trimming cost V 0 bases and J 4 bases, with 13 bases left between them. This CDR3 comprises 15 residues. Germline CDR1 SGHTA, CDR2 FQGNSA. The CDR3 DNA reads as TGTGCCAGCAGCTTAGCCCACCCACCGGGTTACGAGCAGTACTTC. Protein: CASSLAHPPGYEQYF.

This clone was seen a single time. The CDR3 protein is CASSFSRNRYGYTF. The CDR3 DNA reads TGTGCCAGCAGCTTTTCCCGGAACCGCTATGGCTACACCTTC. The chain is built from TRBV11-3 and TRBJ1-2, with D unresolved. This CDR3 spans 14 amino acids. In germline, CDR1 is SGHNT, CDR2 YENEEA. Trimming pared 3 bases from V and 4 bases from J, leaving 12 bases between.

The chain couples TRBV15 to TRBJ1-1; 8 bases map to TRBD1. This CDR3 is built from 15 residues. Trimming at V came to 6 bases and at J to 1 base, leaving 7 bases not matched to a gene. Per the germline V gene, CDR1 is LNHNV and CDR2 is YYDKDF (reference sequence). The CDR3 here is CATRAGQGQNTEAFF. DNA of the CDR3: TGTGCCACCAGAGCCGGACAGGGACAGAACACTGAAGCTTTCTTT.

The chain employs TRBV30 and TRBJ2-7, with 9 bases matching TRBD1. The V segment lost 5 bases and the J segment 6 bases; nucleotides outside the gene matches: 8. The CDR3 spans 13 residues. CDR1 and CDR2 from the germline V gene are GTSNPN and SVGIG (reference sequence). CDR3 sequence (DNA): TGTGCCTGGGGAACTGACAGGGGGAGCGAGCAGTACTTC. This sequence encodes CAWGTDRGSEQYF. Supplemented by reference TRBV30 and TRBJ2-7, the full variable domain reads SQTIHQWPATLVQPVGSPLSLECTVEGTSNPNLYWYRQAAGRGLQLLFYSVGIGQISSEVPQNLSASRPQDRQFILSSKKLLLSDSGFYLCAWGTDRGSEQYFGPGTRLTVT.

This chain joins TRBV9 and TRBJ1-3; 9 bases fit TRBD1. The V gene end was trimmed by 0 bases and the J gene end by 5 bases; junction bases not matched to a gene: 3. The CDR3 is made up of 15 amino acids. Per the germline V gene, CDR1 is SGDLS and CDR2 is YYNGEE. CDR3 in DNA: TGTGCCAGCAGCGTAGAGACAGGGGGACGAAACACCATATATTTT. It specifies CASSVETGGRNTIYF.

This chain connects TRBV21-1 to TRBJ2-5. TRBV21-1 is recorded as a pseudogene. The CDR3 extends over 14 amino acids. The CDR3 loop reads CASSKVILTETQYF. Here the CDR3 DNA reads TGTGCCAGCAGCAAAGTGATCCTGACGGAGACCCAGTACTTC.

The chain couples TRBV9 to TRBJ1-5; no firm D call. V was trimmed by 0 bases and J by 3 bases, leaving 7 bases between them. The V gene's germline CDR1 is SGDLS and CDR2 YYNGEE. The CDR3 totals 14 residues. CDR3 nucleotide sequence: TGTGCCAGCAGCGTAGATGGCGTCAATCAGCCCCAGCATTTT. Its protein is CASSVDGVNQPQHF.

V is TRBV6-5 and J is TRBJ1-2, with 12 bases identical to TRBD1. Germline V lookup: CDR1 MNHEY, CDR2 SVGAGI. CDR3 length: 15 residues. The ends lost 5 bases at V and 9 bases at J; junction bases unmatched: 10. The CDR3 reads CASSTPWDRGRRYTF. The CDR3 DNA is TGTGCCAGCAGTACGCCTTGGGACAGGGGGCGTCGCTACACCTTC.

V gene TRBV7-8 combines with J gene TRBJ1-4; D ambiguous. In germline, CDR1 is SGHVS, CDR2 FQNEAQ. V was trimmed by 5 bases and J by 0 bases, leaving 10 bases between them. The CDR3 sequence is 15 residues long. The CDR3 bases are TGTGCCAGCAGCGAGATAGACGCAACTAATGAAAAACTGTTTTTT. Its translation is CASSEIDATNEKLFF.

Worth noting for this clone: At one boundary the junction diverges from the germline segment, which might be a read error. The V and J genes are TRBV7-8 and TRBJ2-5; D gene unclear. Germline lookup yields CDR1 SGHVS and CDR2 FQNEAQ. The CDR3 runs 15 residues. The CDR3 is CASSLAPPVQGTQYF. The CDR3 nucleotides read TGTGCCAGCAGCTTAGCGCCCCCGGTCCAAGGGACCCAGTACTTC.

CDR3: CASSQGSGHTDTQYF. The CDR3 nucleotides are TGCGCCAGCAGCCAGGGTAGCGGTCACACAGATACGCAGTATTTT. The chain links TRBV5-1 to TRBJ2-3; possibly TRBD2 for D (6 bases). This CDR3 spans 15 amino acids. The germline gives CDR1 SGHRS, CDR2 YFSETQ. V shed 4 bases and J shed 2 bases, with 14 bases lying between them.

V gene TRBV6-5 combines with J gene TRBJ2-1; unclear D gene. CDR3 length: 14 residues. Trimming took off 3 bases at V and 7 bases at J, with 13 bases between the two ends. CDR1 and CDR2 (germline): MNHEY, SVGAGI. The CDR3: CASSYRLTGNEQFF. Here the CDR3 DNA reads TGTGCCAGCAGTTATCGGTTAACTGGGAATGAGCAGTTCTTC.

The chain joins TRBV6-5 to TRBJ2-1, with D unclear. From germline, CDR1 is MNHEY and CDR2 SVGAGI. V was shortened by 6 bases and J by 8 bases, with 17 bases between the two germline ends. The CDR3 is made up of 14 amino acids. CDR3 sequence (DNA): TGTGCCAGCAGCCGTCTAAGGGTTAGGGATGAGCAGTTCTTC. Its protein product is CASSRLRVRDEQFF.

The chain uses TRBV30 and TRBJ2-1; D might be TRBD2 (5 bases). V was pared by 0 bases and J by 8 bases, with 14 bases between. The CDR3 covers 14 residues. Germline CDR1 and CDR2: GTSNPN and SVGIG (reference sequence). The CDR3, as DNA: TGTGCCTGGAGTGTCGACACCCCGGGATATGAGCAGTTCTTC. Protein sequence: CAWSVDTPGYEQFF.

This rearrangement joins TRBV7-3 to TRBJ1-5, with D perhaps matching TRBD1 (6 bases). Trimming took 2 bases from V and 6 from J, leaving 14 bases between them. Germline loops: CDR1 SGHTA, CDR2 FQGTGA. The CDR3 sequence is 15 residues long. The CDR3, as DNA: TGTGCCAGCAGCTTAGTGGGGGGCGCAGGTCAGCCCCAGCATTTT. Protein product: CASSLVGGAGQPQHF.

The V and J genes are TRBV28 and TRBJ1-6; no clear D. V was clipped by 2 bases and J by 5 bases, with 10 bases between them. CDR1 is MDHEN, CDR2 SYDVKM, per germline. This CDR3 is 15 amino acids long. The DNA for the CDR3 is TGTGCCAGCAGTTTACTTTCAGTGGATAATTCACCCCTCCACTTT. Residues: CASSLLSVDNSPLHF.